Listed here is a single T cell receptor (beta chain). Method: immunoSEQ multiplex PCR; TCRdb's copy keeps in-frame clones and lacks some. The repertoire holds some 500,000 clones, with around nine tenths as singletons. The sample comes from a study of blood T cell repertoires in COVID-19. The CDR3 runs 14 residues. Germline CDR1 and CDR2: SQVTM and ANQGSEA. Trimming took off 0 bases at V and 8 bases at J, with 16 bases between the two ends. The rearrangement uses TRBV29-1 and TRBJ1-1, with TRBD1 as a possible D gene (5 bases). Sequenced: peripheral blood. The clonotype was recovered from a woman in her forties or fifties with COVID-19, enrolled during active disease. CDR3 coding DNA: TGCAGCGTTGAAGACCCCGGGGGGGAGAAAGAAGCTTTCTTT. Its translation: CSVEDPGGEKEAFF.